Shown below are 17 T cell receptor beta chains from a single sample sequenced in a study of cytomegalovirus exposure and HLA in healthy donors. The PCR made use of 60 Vbeta and 13 Jbeta primers. Sequencing used immunoSEQ multiplex PCR; TCRdb keeps in-frame clones, though not all of them. This sample has about 120,000 clones; 75% to 90% occur once, and the top ten carry approximately 2.1%. Sequencing was performed on PBMCs. These receptors were taken from a man aged 25-45 years in good health and CMV-seronegative.

This clone has just one count. The V call is TRBV19, the J call TRBJ1-4, with 8 bases aligning to TRBD1. The CDR3 has 17 amino acids. Germline CDR1 LNHDA, CDR2 SQIVND (reference sequence). Trimming removed 4 bases from V and 0 bases from J; junction bases left unmatched: 7. CDR3 region: CASSKTGAVATNEKLFF. CDR3 nucleotides: TGTGCCAGTAGTAAGACAGGGGCCGTTGCAACTAATGAAAAACTGTTTTTT. The full variable domain, with the rest looked up from reference TRBV19 and TRBJ1-4, is DGGITQSPKYLFRKEGQNVTLSCEQNLNHDAMYWYRQDPGQGLRLIYYSQIVNDFQKGDIAEGYSVSREKKESFPLTVTSAQKNPTAFYLCASSKTGAVATNEKLFFGSGTQLSVL.

The chain combines TRBV13 with TRBJ2-6; D is unresolved. The germline gives CDR1 PRHDT, CDR2 FYEKMQ (reference sequence). V was pared by 5 bases and J by 3 bases, with 5 bases between. This CDR3 spans 13 amino acids. CDR3 DNA: TGTGCCAGCAGCCCCGTTGGGGCCAACGTCCTGACTTTC. It specifies CASSPVGANVLTF.

This chain connects TRBV5-5 to TRBJ2-1; 8 bases map to TRBD2. The CDR3 sequence is 16 residues long. In germline, CDR1 is SGHKS, CDR2 YYEKEE (reference sequence). With 4 bases clipped from V and 5 bases from J, the junction kept 11 bases outside the gene matches. The DNA for the CDR3 is TGTGCCAGCAGCCGGCGGGGGGTAGCCGGAGACAATGAGCAGTTCTTC. Translating it yields CASSRRGVAGDNEQFF.

The rearrangement links TRBV10-2 to TRBJ2-1; 10 bases align to TRBD1. Trimming removed 5 bases from V and 7 bases from J; junction bases left unmatched: 8. CDR1 is WSHSY and CDR2 is SAAADI in the germline V gene. The CDR3 covers 15 residues. The chain's CDR3 is CASSSRDRGRNEQFF. Here the CDR3 DNA reads TGCGCCAGCAGTTCCCGGGACAGGGGCAGAAATGAGCAGTTCTTC.

With regard to this clone: A junction end diverges from the germline sequence, so it may reflect a read error. The chain combines TRBV2 with TRBJ2-5; 7 nucleotides line up with TRBD1. CDR3 size: 14 residues. Germline values: CDR1 SNHLY, CDR2 FYNNEI. This CDR3 is CASSPRDSRETRYF. Here the CDR3 DNA reads TGTGCCAGCAGTCCCCGGGACAGCAGGGAGACCCGGTACTTC.

The genes are TRBV18 and TRBJ2-1, with 8 bases identical to TRBD1. Germline V gives CDR1 KGHSH, CDR2 LQKENI. This CDR3 has 16 amino acids. The junction had 5 bases not matched to a gene; V was cut back by 4 bases and J by 0 bases. The CDR3 loop is CASSHNRGSSYNEQFF. The CDR3 DNA reads TGTGCCAGCTCACACAACAGGGGGAGCTCCTACAATGAGCAGTTCTTC.

V gene TRBV5-1 combines with J gene TRBJ2-3; D is perhaps TRBD1 (6 bases). The germline V gene encodes CDR1 SGHRS and CDR2 YFSETQ. The CDR3 is 15 residues long. V dropped 4 bases and J dropped 2 bases, with 14 bases sitting between them. Here the CDR3 DNA reads TGCGCCAGCAGCCTAAGACAGGTTTTCACAGATACGCAGTATTTT. Its translation: CASSLRQVFTDTQYF.

This sequence joins TRBV5-4 and TRBJ2-7; tentative D call: TRBD2 (5 bases). This CDR3 comprises 13 residues. CDR1 SGHNT and CDR2 YYREEE come from the germline V gene (reference sequence). V lost 5 bases and J 6 bases, leaving 15 bases between the germline ends. The CDR3 here is CASSYAPGSEQYF. The DNA of the CDR3 is TGTGCCAGCAGTTACGCCCCGGGATCCGAGCAGTACTTC.

The sample holds a few counts of this clone. The V and J genes are TRBV28 and TRBJ1-5, with TRBD1 as a possible D gene (6 bases). The CDR3 runs to 16 residues. Germline V gives CDR1 MDHEN, CDR2 SYDVKM. V lost 6 bases and J 2 bases, leaving 17 bases between the germline ends. The CDR3 loop reads CASSSHQGKGNQPQHF. CDR3 in DNA: TGTGCCAGCAGCTCCCATCAGGGGAAGGGCAATCAGCCCCAGCATTTT.

In this sample, this clone turned up a few times. The rearrangement joins TRBV6-1 to TRBJ2-7; a weak D match, TRBD1 (6 bases). The CDR3 runs 14 residues. The V and J ends lost 10 bases and 2 bases respectively, with 18 bases between them. Per the germline V gene, CDR1 is MNHNS and CDR2 is SASEGT. DNA of the CDR3: TGTGCCAACCTGGACAGATGGGTCGCCTACGAGCAGTACTTC. This encodes CANLDRWVAYEQYF.

V is TRBV9 and J is TRBJ2-2; 10 bases agree with TRBD2. The CDR3 has 16 residues. Trimming at V came to 1 base and at J to 1 base, leaving 1 base not matched to a gene. Germline CDR1 SGDLS, CDR2 YYNGEE. For the CDR3, the DNA is TGTGCCAGCAGCGTATTAGCGGGGGGGAACACCGGGGAGCTGTTTTTT. Encoded protein: CASSVLAGGNTGELFF.

The chain couples TRBV5-1 to TRBJ2-5, with 11 bases aligning to TRBD2. The germline V gene encodes CDR1 SGHRS and CDR2 YFSETQ. V lost 2 bases, J lost 3 bases, and 9 bases stayed unmatched. The CDR3 loop spans 17 amino acids. CDR3 protein: CASSFRTSGYGEETQYF. CDR3 nucleotide sequence: TGCGCCAGCAGCTTTAGGACTAGCGGGTATGGAGAAGAGACCCAGTACTTC. The whole variable domain, filled in from reference TRBV5-1 and TRBJ2-5, reads KAGVTQTPRYLIKTRGQQVTLSCSPISGHRSVSWYQQTPGQGLQFLFEYFSETQRNKGNFPGRFSGRQFSNSRSEMNVSTLELGDSALYLCASSFRTSGYGEETQYFGPGTRLLVL.

The chain joins TRBV7-2 to TRBJ2-7; 11 nucleotides match TRBD1. This CDR3 contains 13 residues. Germline V gene lookup returns CDR1 SGHTA and CDR2 FQGNSA. V lost 5 bases to trimming and J lost 7 bases; unmatched junction nucleotides: 4. In DNA form, the CDR3 reads TGTGCCAGCAGCCCAAGGGACAGGGGGGAGCAGTACTTC. It codes for CASSPRDRGEQYF.

V usage is TRBV5-1 and J usage is TRBJ2-7; weak D call: TRBD2 (6 bases). Trimming removed 4 bases from V and 5 bases from J, with 16 bases in between. This CDR3 is built from 14 residues. Germline assignment: CDR1 SGHRS and CDR2 YFSETQ. DNA of the CDR3: TGCGCCAGCAGCGATCCCCAGGGAGGCGACGAGCAGTACTTC. Translation: CASSDPQGGDEQYF.

J is TRBJ2-3 and V is TRBV9; 13 bases align to TRBD2. V dropped 0 bases and J dropped 0; count of bases not matched to a gene: 7. This CDR3 is 19 amino acids long. CDR1 is SGDLS, CDR2 YYNGEE, per germline. In DNA, the CDR3 is TGTGCCAGCAGCGTAGCTAGGACTAGCGGGGGCTATAGCACAGATACGCAGTATTTT. Its protein is CASSVARTSGGYSTDTQYF.

The count of this clone is one. J is TRBJ2-3 and V is TRBV10-3; TRBD1 matches 10 bases. CDR1 ENHRY and CDR2 SYGVKD come from the germline V gene. This CDR3 region has 15 residues. V trimming: 6 bases; J trimming: 2 bases; junction bases outside the gene matches: 5. The CDR3 loop is CAIRGTGAFTDTQYF. The CDR3 DNA sequence: TGTGCCATCAGAGGGACAGGGGCGTTCACAGATACGCAGTATTTT.

This chain connects TRBV5-1 to TRBJ1-4; no clear D gene. With 6 bases removed from V and 4 bases from J, the gap between germline ends came to 16 bases. This CDR3 comprises 15 residues. Germline V lookup: CDR1 SGHRS, CDR2 YFSETQ. The DNA for the CDR3 is TGCGCCAGCAACGCGGAGGGCTCCCGTAATGAAAAACTGTTTTTT. Its translation: CASNAEGSRNEKLFF.